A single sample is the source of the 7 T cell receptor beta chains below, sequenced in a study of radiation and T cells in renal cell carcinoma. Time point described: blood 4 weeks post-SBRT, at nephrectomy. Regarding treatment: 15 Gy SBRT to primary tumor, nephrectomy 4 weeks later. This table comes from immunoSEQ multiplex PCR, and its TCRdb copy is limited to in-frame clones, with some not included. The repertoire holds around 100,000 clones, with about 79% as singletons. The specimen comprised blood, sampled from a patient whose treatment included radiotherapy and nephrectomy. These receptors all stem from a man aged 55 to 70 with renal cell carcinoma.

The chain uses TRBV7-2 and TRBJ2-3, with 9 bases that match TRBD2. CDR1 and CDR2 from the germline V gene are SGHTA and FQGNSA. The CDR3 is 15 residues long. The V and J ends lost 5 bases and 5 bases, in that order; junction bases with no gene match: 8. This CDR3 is CASSPLAGEVDTQYF. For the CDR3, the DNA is TGTGCCAGCAGCCCCTTAGCGGGAGAGGTAGATACGCAGTATTTT. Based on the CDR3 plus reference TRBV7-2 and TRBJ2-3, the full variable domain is GAGVSQSPSNKVTEKGKDVELRCDPISGHTALYWYRQSLGQGLEFLIYFQGNSAPDKSGLPSDRFSAERTGGSVSTLTIQRTQQEDSAVYLCASSPLAGEVDTQYFGPGTRLTVL.

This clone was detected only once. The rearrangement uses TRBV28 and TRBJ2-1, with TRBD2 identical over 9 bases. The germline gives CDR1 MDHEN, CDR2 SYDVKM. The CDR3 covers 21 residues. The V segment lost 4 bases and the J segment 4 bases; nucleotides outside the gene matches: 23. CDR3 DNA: TGTGCCAGCAGTTCCTTAATTATGCGGGAGGGCCCCGAATACTCATACAATGAGCAGTTCTTC. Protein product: CASSSLIMREGPEYSYNEQFF.

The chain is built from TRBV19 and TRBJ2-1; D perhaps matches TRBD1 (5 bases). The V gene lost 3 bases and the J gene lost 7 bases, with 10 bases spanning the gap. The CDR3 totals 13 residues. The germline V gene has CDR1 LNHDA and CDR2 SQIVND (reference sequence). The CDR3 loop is CASSMSGFNEQFF. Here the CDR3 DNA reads TGTGCCAGTAGTATGTCAGGGTTTAATGAGCAGTTCTTC.

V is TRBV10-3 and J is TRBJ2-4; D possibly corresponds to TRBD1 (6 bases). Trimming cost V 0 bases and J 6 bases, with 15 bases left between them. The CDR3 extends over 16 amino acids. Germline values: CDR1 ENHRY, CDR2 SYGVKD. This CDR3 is CAISESQGPSRNIQYF. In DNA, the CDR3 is TGTGCCATCAGTGAGTCCCAGGGGCCTAGTAGAAACATTCAGTACTTC.

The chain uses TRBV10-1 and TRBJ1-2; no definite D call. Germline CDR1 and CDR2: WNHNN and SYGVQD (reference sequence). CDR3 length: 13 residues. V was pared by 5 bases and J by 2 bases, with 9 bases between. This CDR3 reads CASSPSRNYGYTF. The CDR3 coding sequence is TGCGCCAGCAGTCCGTCCCGGAACTATGGCTACACCTTC.

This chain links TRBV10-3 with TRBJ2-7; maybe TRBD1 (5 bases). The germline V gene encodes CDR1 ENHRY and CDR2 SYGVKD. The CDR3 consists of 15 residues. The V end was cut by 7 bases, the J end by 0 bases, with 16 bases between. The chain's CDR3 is CAITATASGSYEQYF. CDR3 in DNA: TGTGCCATCACTGCGACAGCCTCAGGCTCCTACGAGCAGTACTTC.

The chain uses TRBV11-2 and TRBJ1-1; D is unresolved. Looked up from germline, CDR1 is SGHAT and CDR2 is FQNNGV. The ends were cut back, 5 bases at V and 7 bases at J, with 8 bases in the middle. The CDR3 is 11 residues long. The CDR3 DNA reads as TGTGCCAGCAGCGACCACATTGAAGCTTTCTTT. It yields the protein CASSDHIEAFF.